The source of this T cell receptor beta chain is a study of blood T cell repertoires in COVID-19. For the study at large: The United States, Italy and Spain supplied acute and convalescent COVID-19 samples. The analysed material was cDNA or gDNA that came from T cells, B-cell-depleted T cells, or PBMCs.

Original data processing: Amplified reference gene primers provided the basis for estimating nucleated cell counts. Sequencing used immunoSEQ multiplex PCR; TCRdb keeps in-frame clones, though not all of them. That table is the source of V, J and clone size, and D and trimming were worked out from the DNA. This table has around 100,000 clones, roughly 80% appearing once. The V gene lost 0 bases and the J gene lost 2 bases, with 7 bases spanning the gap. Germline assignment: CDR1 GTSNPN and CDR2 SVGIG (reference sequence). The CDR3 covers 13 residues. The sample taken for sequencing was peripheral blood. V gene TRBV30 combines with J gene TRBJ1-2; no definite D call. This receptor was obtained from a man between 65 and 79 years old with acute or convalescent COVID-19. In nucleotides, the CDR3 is TGTGCCTGGAGTGTAGGCAGGAACTATGGCTACACCTTC. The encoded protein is CAWSVGRNYGYTF.